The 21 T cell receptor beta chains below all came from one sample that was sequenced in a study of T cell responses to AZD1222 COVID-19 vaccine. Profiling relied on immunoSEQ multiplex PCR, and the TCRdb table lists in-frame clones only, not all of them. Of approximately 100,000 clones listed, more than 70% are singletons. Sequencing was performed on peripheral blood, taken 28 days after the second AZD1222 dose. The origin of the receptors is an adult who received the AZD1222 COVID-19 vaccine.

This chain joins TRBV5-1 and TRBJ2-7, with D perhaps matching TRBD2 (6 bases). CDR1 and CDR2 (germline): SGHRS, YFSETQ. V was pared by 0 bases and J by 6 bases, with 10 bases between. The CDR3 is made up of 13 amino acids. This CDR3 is CASSLGGGSEQYF. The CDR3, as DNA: TGCGCCAGCAGCTTGGGCGGAGGGAGCGAGCAGTACTTC.

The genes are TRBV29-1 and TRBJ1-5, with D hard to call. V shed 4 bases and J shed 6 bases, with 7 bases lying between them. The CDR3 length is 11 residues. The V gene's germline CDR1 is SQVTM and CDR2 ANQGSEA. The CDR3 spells CSVGEVQPQHF. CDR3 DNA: TGCAGCGTTGGGGAGGTTCAGCCCCAGCATTTT.

The CDR3 DNA follows: TGCAGCGTTGGGATTGAGACCCAGTACTTC. It is translated as CSVGIETQYF. The chain uses TRBV29-1 and TRBJ2-5; D remains unclear. The CDR3 sequence is 10 residues long. V was cut by 4 bases and J by 5 bases, with 5 bases left in between. Germline CDR1 and CDR2: SQVTM and ANQGSEA.

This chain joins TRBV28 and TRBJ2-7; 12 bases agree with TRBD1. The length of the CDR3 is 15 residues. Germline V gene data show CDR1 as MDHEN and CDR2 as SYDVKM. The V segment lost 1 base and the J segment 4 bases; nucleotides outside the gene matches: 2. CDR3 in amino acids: CASSLLGQGAYEQYF. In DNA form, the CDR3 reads TGTGCCAGCAGTTTATTGGGACAGGGGGCTTACGAGCAGTACTTC.

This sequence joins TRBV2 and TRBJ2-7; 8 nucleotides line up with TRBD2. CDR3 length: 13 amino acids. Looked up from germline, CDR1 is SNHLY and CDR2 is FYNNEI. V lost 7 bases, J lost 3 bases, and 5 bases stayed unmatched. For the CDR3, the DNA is TGTGCCAGCATGGGGACTAGTTTCTACGAGCAGTACTTC. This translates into CASMGTSFYEQYF.

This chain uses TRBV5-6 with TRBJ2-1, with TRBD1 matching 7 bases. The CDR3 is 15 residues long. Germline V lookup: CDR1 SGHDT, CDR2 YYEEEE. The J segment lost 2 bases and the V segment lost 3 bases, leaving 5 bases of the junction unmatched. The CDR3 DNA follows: TGTGCCAGCAGCTCCGGGACAGTGACCTACAATGAGCAGTTCTTC. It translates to CASSSGTVTYNEQFF.

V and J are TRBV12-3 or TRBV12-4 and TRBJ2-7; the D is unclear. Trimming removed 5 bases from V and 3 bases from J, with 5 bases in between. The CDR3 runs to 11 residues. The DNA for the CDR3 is TGTGCCAGCAGTCCCAACTACGAGCAGTACTTC. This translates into CASSPNYEQYF.

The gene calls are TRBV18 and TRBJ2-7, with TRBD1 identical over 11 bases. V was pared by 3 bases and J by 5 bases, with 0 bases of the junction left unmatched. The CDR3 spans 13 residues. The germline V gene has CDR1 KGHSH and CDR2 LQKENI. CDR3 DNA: TGTGCCAGCTCACCGGGACAGGGGGACGAGCAGTACTTC. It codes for CASSPGQGDEQYF.

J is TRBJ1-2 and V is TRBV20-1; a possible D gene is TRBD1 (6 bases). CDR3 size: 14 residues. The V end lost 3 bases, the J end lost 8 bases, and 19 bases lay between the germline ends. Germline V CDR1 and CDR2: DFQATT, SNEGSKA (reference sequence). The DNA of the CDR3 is TGCAGTGCTAGTCGACAGGACGGGTCGGGCGGCTACACCTTC. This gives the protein CSASRQDGSGGYTF.

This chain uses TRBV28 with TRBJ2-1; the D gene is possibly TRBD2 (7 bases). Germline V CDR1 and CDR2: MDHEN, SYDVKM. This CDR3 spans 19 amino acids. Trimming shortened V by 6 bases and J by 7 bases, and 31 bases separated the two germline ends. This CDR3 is CASRMMGARTGRESNEQFF. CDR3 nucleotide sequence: TGTGCCAGCAGAATGATGGGGGCCCGGACTGGGCGGGAGTCGAATGAGCAGTTCTTC.

As DNA, the CDR3 is TGTGCCAGCAAGACTAGCGGATATACGAACACCGGGGAGCTGTTTTTT. Its translation: CASKTSGYTNTGELFF. The chain joins TRBV28 to TRBJ2-2, with 9 bases lining up with TRBD2. J gave up 0 bases and V 7 bases, and 6 bases lay outside the gene matches. The CDR3 is made up of 16 amino acids. Germline-derived CDR1 and CDR2 are MDHEN and SYDVKM.

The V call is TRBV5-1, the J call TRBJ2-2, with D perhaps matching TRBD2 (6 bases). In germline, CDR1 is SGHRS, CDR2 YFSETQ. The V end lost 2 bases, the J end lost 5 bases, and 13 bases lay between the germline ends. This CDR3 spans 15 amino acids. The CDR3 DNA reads TGCGCCAGCAGCTTCGCGGGGTCTCGGACCGGGGAGCTGTTTTTT. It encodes CASSFAGSRTGELFF.

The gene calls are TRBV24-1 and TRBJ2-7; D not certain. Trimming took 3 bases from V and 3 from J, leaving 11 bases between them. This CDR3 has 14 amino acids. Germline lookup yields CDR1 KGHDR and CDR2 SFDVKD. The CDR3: CATSDPGSSYEQYF. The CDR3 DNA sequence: TGTGCCACCAGTGATCCTGGTAGCAGCTACGAGCAGTACTTC.

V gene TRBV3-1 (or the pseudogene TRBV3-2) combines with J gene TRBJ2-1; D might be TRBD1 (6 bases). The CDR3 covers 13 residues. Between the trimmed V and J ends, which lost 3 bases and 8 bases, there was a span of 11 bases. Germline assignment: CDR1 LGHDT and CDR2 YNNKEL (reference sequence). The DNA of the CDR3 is TGTGCCAGCAGCCAGTACAGGGACCATGAGCAGTTCTTC. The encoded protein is CASSQYRDHEQFF.

CDR3 sequence reads: CAWSKTGAGEAFF. The CDR3 coding sequence is TGTGCCTGGAGTAAAACAGGGGCGGGTGAAGCTTTCTTT. The chain joins TRBV30 to TRBJ1-1; 7 nucleotides line up with TRBD1. The germline V gene encodes CDR1 GTSNPN and CDR2 SVGIG (reference sequence). J was trimmed by 7 bases and V by 2 bases; bases with no gene match: 7. The CDR3 extends over 13 amino acids.

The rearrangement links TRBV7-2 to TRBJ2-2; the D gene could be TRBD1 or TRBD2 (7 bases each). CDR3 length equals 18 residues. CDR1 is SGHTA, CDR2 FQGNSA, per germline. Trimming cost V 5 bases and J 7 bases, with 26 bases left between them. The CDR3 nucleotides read TGTGCCAGCAGCCGCCTGGGTGACAGGGACTACCTAGTCGGGGAGCTGTTTTTT. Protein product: CASSRLGDRDYLVGELFF.

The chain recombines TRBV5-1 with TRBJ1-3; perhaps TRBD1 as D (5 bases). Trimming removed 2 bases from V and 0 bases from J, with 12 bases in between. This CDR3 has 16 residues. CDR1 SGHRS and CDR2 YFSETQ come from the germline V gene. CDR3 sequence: CASSFTGFNSGNTIYF. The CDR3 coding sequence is TGCGCCAGCAGCTTTACAGGATTTAACTCTGGAAACACCATATATTTT.

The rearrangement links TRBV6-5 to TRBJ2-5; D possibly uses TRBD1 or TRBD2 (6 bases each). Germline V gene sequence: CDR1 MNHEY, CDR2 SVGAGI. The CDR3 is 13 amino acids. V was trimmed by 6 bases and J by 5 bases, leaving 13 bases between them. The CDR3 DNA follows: TGTGCCAGCAGCCCCCTAGGGGGGGAGACCCAGTACTTC. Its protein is CASSPLGGETQYF.

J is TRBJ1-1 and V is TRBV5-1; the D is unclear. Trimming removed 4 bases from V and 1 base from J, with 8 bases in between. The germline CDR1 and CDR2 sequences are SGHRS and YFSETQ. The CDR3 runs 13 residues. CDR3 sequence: CASSRLGNTEAFF. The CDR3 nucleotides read TGCGCCAGCAGCCGCCTAGGGAACACTGAAGCTTTCTTT.

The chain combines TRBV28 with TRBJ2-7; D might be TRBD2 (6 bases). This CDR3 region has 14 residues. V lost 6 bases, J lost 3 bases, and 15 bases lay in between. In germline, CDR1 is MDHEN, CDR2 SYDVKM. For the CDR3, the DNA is TGTGCCAGCAGGGTGGCCATGGGGGGCTACGAGCAGTACTTC. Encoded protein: CASRVAMGGYEQYF.

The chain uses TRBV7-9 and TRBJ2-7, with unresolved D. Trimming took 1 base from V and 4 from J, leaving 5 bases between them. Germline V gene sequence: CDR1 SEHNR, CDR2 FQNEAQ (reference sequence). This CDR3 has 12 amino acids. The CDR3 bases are TGTGCCAGCAGCTTAGTGTTTTACGAGCAGTACTTC. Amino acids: CASSLVFYEQYF. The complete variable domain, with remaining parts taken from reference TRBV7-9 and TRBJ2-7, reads DTGVSQNPRHKITKRGQNVTFRCDPISEHNRLYWYRQTLGQGPEFLTYFQNEAQLEKSRLLSDRFSAERPKGSFSTLEIQRTEQGDSAMYLCASSLVFYEQYFGPGTRLTVT.